The 5 T cell receptor beta chains given below trace back to one sample, sequenced in a study of vaccination and CD4 T cells after COVID-19. No antigen is known for these receptors. The Oncomine TCR Beta short-read assay was applied to DNA of cultured CD4+ T cells. TCRdb independently ran MiXCR on the PCR reads; one entry per CDR3 protein. The repertoire holds about 15,000 distinct CDR3 sequences, under 80% seen once, with approximately 11% in the top ten. The treatment denotes: approximately 10-day PBMC culture with coronavirus spike peptide pools or control peptides (ViraFEST assay). The sample taken for sequencing was CD4+ T cells from blood, cultured in vitro. The receptors stem from a human donor who had recovered from COVID-19.

The chain employs TRBV20-1 and TRBJ1-5, with 10 nucleotides matching TRBD1. The V gene end was trimmed by 6 bases and the J gene end by 4 bases; junction bases not matched to a gene: 6. The germline V gene encodes CDR1 DFQATT and CDR2 SNEGSKA (reference sequence). There are 14 residues in the CDR3. The CDR3 coding sequence is TGCAGTGCGCGGACAGGGGGAAGAAATCAGCCCCAGCATTTT. It codes for CSARTGGRNQPQHF.

Only one count was recorded for this clonotype. The rearrangement links TRBV6-1 to TRBJ2-1; no reliable D call. V lost 5 bases, J lost 4 bases, and 6 bases lay in between. The germline gives CDR1 MNHNS, CDR2 SASEGT. The CDR3 sequence is 12 residues long. The CDR3 DNA sequence: TGTGCCAGCAGTACAGTTTACAATGAGCAGTTCTTC. Amino acids: CASSTVYNEQFF.

The table lists this clonotype with a few counts. The CDR3 here is CASSLVGGKGDGYTF. Written as DNA, the CDR3 is TGTGCCAGCAGCTTGGTTGGAGGGAAGGGGGATGGCTACACCTTC. The gene calls are TRBV7-3 and TRBJ1-2; D possibly corresponds to TRBD1 (6 bases). The CDR3 consists of 15 residues. Germline V gene data show CDR1 as SGHTA and CDR2 as FQGTGA. The ends were cut back, 3 bases at V and 6 bases at J, with 17 bases in the middle.

The chain uses TRBV30 and TRBJ2-7; TRBD1 matches 8 bases. Germline CDR1 and CDR2: GTSNPN and SVGIG (reference sequence). The CDR3 extends over 14 amino acids. After removal of 2 bases from V and 9 bases from J, the junction contained 12 bases not matched to a gene. The CDR3 sequence is CAWSSTGGLGGQYF. The CDR3 DNA follows: TGTGCCTGGAGTTCCACAGGGGGGCTAGGTGGGCAGTACTTC.

V gene TRBV24-1 combines with J gene TRBJ2-2; D unclear. This CDR3 has 13 amino acids. The V gene lost 7 bases and the J gene lost 0 bases, with 5 bases spanning the gap. CDR1 KGHDR and CDR2 SFDVKD come from the germline V gene. The CDR3 DNA sequence: TGTGCCACCAGCTCCTCGAACACCGGGGAGCTGTTTTTT. Translated: CATSSSNTGELFF.